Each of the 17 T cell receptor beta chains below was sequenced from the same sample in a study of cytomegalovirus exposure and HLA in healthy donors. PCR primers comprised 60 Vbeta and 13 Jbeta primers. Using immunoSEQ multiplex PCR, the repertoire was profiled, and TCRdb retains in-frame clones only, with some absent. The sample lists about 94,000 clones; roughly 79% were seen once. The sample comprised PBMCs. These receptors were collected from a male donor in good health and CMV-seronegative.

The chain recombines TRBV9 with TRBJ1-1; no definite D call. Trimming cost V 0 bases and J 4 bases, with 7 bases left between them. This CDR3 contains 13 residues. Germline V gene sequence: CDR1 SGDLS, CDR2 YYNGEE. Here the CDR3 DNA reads TGTGCCAGCAGCGTAGGTGGGAGCACTGAAGCTTTCTTT. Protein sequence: CASSVGGSTEAFF.

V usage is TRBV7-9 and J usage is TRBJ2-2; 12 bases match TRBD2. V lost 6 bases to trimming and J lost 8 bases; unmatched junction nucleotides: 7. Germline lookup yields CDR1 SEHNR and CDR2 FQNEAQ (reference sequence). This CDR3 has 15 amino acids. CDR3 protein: CASRMTSGSRGELFF. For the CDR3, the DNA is TGTGCCAGCAGGATGACTAGCGGGAGTCGAGGGGAGCTGTTTTTT.

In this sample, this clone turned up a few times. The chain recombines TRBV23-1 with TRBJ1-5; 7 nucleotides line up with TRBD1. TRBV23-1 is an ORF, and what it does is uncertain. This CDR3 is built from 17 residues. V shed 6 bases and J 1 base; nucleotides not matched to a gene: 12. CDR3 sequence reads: CASSQRGQAKSNQPQHF. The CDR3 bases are TGCGCCAGCAGCCAACGTGGACAGGCGAAAAGCAATCAGCCCCAGCATTTT.

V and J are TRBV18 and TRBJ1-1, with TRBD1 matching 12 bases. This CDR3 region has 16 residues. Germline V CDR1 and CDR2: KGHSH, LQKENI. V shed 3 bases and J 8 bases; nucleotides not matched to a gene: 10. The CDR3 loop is CASSPVKPGTGGEAFF. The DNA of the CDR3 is TGTGCCAGCTCACCGGTTAAACCTGGGACAGGGGGCGAAGCTTTCTTT. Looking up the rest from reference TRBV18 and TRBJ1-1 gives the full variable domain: NAGVMQNPRHLVRRRGQEARLRCSPMKGHSHVYWYRQLPEEGLKFMVYLQKENIIDESGMPKERFSAEFPKEGPSILRIQQVVRGDSAAYFCASSPVKPGTGGEAFFGQGTRLTVV.

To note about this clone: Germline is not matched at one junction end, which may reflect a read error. The CDR3 protein is CSSSLVPLAGGSGELFF. The CDR3 nucleotides read TGTTCCAGCAGCTTAGTTCCCCTAGCGGGGGGAAGCGGGGAGCTGTTTTTT. This chain uses TRBV7-9 with TRBJ2-2; 11 bases agree with TRBD2. The germline CDR1 and CDR2 sequences are SEHNR and FQNEAQ (reference sequence). This CDR3 comprises 17 residues.

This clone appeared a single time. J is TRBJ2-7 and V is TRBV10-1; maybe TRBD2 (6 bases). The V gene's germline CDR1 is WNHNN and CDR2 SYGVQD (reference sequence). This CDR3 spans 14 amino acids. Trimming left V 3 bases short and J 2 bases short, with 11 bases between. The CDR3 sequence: CASSDRDSTYEQYF. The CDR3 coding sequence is TGCGCCAGCAGTGACCGGGACTCAACCTACGAGCAGTACTTC.

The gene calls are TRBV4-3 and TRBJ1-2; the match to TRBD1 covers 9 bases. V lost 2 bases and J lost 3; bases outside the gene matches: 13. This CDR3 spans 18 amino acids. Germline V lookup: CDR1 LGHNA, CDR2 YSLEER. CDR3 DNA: TGCGCCAGCAGCCAAAACGGAGGACCGGGACAGGGAGACTATGGCTACACCTTC. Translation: CASSQNGGPGQGDYGYTF.

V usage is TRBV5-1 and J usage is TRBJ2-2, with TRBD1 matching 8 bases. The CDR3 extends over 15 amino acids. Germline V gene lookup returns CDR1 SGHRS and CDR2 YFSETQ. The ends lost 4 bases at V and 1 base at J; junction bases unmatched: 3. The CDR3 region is CASSADRGNTGELFF. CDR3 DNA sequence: TGCGCCAGCAGCGCAGACAGGGGGAACACCGGGGAGCTGTTTTTT.

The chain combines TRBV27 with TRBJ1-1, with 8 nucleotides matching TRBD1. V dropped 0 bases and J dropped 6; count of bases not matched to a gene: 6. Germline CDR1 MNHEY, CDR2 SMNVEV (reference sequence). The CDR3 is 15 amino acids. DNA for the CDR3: TGTGCCAGCAGTTTATCCGACAGGGGATATTCTGAAGCTTTCTTT. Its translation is CASSLSDRGYSEAFF.

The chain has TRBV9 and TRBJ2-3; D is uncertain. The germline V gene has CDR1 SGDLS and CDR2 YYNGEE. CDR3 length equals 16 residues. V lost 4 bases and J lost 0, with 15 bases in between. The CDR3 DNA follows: TGTGCCAGCAGCCTACGGATTACAGCTAGCACAGATACGCAGTATTTT. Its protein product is CASSLRITASTDTQYF.

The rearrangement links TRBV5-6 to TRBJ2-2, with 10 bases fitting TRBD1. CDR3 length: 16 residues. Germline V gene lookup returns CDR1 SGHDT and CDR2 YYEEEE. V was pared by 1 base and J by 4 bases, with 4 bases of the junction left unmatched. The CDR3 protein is CASSLPDRGSTGELFF. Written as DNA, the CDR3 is TGTGCCAGCAGCTTGCCGGACAGGGGGAGCACCGGGGAGCTGTTTTTT.

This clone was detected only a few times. This CDR3 is CASSLQGADYGYTF. Here the CDR3 DNA reads TGTGCCAGCAGCCTCCAGGGCGCTGACTATGGCTACACCTTC. The J gene is TRBJ1-2, the V gene TRBV7-9, with D possibly TRBD1 on 5 matching bases. The germline CDR1 and CDR2 sequences are SEHNR and FQNEAQ (reference sequence). The V end was cut by 5 bases, the J end by 3 bases, with 13 bases between. CDR3 size: 14 residues.

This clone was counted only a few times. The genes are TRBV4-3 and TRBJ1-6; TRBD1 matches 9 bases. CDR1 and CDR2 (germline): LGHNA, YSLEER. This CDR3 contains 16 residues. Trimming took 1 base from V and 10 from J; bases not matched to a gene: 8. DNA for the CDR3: TGCGCCAGCAGCCAAGGGGCCGGGACAGGGTACTCACCCCTCCACTTT. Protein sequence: CASSQGAGTGYSPLHF.

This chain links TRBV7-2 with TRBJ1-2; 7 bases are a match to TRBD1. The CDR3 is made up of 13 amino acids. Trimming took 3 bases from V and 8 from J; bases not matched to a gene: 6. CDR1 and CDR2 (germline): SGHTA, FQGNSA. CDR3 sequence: CASSFNRGQGYTF. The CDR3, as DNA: TGTGCCAGCAGCTTCAACAGGGGTCAGGGCTACACCTTC.

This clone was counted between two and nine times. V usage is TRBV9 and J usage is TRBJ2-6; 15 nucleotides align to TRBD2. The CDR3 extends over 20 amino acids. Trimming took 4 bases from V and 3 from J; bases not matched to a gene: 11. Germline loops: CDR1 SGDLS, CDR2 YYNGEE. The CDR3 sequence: CASSSRTSGGAVGGANVLTF. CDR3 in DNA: TGTGCCAGCAGCTCTAGGACTAGCGGGGGGGCCGTGGGTGGGGCCAACGTCCTGACTTTC.

For the CDR3, the DNA is TGTGCCAGCAGCACCGGGACAGGGGGCTATGGGGCCAACGTCCTGACTTTC. This codes for CASSTGTGGYGANVLTF. The J gene is TRBJ2-6, the V gene TRBV5-4; 12 bases agree with TRBD1. The CDR3 has 17 amino acids. V lost 4 bases, J lost 3 bases, and 5 bases stayed unmatched. CDR1 is SGHNT, CDR2 YYREEE, per germline (reference sequence).

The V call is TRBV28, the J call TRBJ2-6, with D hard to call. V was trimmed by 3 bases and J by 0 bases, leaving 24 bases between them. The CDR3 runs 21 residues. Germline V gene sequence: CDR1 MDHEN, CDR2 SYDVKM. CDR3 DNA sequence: TGTGCCAGCAGTTTGGTTGGCCCCGGCCGGTCCCGCGGCTCTGGGGCCAACGTCCTGACTTTC. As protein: CASSLVGPGRSRGSGANVLTF.